Listed below are T cell receptor beta chains from one sample, sequenced in a study of technical replicates of blood from several donors. Sequencing used immunoSEQ multiplex PCR; TCRdb keeps in-frame clones, though not all of them. The sample has about 98,000 clones, nearly 97% seen once. The specimen sequenced was T cells isolated from PBMCs. All receptors derive from a human donor in good health. The CDR3 runs from the conserved cysteine through the conserved F or W. Each record gives: V gene, CDR3 protein.

V: TRBV27
CDR3: CASSLGGAVNYGYTF

V: TRBV18
CDR3: CASSNTGTGVNYEQYF

V: TRBV28
CDR3: CASSMKLRGQRYGYTF

V: TRBV28
CDR3: CASSFFGASTDTQYF

V: TRBV4-1
CDR3: CASRHAGSNQPQHF

V: TRBV7-7
CDR3: CASSLWTGGKTGANVLTF

V: TRBV19
CDR3: CASSIDRGSTGELFF

V: TRBV6-6
CDR3: CASSPDRALLEAFF

V: TRBV5-8
CDR3: CASSLYSGGRFPYF

V: TRBV7-2
CDR3: CASSSPLDPGYEQYF

V: TRBV15
CDR3: CATSREGGRGVNEQFF

V: TRBV14
CDR3: CASSPSSTDTQYF

V: TRBV5-1
CDR3: CASSFTQGQGRLYEQYF

V: TRBV5-1
CDR3: CASSEGGVRYEQYF

V: TRBV9
CDR3: CASSDRGPESGELFF

V: TRBV6-5
CDR3: CASSRLAADTQYF

V: TRBV13
CDR3: CASSLGGGTEAFF

V: TRBV4-1
CDR3: CASSQIPRTGYEAFF

V: TRBV6-5
CDR3: CAAKRQGPNEKLFF

V: TRBV7-9
CDR3: CASSFSDRDTEAFF

V: TRBV9
CDR3: CASSVALWGDYGYTF

V: TRBV15
CDR3: CATSDRDVTEAFF

V: TRBV6-1
CDR3: CSCREVTGELFF

V: TRBV28
CDR3: CASSFFRDFEQFF

V: TRBV5-1
CDR3: CASSLMGGGGNQPQHF

V: TRBV5-1
CDR3: CASRAGPNYGYTF

V: TRBV4-1
CDR3: CASSQDSLAGEQFF

V: TRBV6-6
CDR3: CASSLASGGYKNIQYF

V: TRBV18
CDR3: CASSPSVRDYGYTF

V: TRBV11-2
CDR3: CASSVRSDRPYEQYF

V: TRBV13
CDR3: CASSLRGGVRNEQFF

V: TRBV7-9
CDR3: CASSLLGKQNTEAFF

V: TRBV6-6
CDR3: CASRPVGLAYDEQYF

V: TRBV19
CDR3: CASSPGNSGSPLHF

V: TRBV4-1
CDR3: CASSQDGVWTSGRSSYNEQFF

V: TRBV5-1
CDR3: CASGAVPQGYEQYF

V: TRBV11-2
CDR3: CASSSNTEAFF

V: TRBV6-4
CDR3: CASIGQEAFF

V: TRBV28
CDR3: CASSFSVYEQYF

V: TRBV5-1
CDR3: CASSPHLTGDYNEQFF

V: TRBV7-8
CDR3: CASSAGLGYNEQFF

V: TRBV28
CDR3: CASSLYDKSSTDTQYF

V: TRBV5-1
CDR3: CASSLGTTVTRELFF